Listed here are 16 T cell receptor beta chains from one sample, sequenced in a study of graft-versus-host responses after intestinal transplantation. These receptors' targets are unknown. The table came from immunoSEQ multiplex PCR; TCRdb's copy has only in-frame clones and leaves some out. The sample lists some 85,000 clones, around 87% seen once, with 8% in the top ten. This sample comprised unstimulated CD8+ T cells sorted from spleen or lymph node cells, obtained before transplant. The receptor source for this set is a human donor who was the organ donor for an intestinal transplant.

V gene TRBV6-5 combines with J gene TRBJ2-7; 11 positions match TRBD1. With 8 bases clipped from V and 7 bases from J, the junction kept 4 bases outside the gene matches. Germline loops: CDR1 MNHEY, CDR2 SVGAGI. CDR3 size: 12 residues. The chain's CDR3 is CASGQGAGEQYF. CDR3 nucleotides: TGTGCCAGCGGACAGGGGGCGGGTGAGCAGTACTTC.

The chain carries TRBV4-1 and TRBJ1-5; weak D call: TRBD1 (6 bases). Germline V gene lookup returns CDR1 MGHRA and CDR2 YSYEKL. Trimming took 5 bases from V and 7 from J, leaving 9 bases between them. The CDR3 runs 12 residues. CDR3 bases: TGCGCCAGCAGCGAGGGGGGACAGCCCCAGCATTTT. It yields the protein CASSEGGQPQHF.

Here the CDR3 reads CASSENSRTAQYF. CDR3 bases: TGCGCCAGCAGTGAGAACAGCAGGACGGCCCAGTACTTC. The genes are TRBV10-1 and TRBJ2-5; unclear D gene. CDR1 WNHNN and CDR2 SYGVQD come from the germline V gene (reference sequence). The CDR3 is 13 residues long. With 2 bases removed from V and 9 bases from J, the gap between germline ends came to 13 bases.

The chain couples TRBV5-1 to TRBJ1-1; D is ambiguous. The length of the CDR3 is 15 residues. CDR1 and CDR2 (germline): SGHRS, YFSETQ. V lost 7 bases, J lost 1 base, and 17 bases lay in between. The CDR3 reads CASVPDLRRNTEAFF. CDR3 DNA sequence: TGCGCCAGCGTTCCCGATCTTAGAAGGAACACTGAAGCTTTCTTT.

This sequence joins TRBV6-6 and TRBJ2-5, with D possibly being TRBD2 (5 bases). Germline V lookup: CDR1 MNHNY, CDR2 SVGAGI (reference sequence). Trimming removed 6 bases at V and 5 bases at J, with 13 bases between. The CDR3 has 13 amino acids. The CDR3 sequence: CASRPPAEETQYF. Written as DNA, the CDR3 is TGTGCCAGCAGACCCCCAGCGGAGGAGACCCAGTACTTC.

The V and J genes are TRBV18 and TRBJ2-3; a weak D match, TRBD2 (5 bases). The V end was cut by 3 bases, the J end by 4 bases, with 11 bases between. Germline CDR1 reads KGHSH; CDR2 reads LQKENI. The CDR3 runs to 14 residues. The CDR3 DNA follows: TGTGCCAGCTCACCGACACTAGGCTCAGATACGCAGTATTTT. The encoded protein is CASSPTLGSDTQYF.

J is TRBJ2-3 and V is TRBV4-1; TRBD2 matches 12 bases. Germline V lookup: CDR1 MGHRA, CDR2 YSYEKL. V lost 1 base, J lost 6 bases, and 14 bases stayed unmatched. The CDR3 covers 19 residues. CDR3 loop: CASSQVPTRLAGATDTQYF. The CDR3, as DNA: TGCGCCAGCAGCCAAGTTCCAACCCGACTAGCGGGGGCGACTGATACGCAGTATTTT.

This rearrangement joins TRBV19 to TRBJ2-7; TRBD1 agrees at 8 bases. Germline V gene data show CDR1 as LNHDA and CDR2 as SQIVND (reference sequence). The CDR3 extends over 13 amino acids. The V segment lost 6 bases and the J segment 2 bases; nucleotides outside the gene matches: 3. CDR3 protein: CASSADRAYEQYF. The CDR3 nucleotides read TGTGCCAGTAGCGCGGACAGGGCCTACGAGCAGTACTTC.

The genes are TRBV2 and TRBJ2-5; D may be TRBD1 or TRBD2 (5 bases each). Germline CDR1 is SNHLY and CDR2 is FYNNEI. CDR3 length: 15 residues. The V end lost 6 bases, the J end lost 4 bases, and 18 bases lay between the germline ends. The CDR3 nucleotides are TGTGCCAGCAGGACTCTTGGGGGTTTTGGAGAGACCCAGTACTTC. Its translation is CASRTLGGFGETQYF.

CDR3 protein: CASSLVPGRMEKLFF. The DNA of the CDR3 is TGTGCCAGCAGCTTAGTCCCAGGGAGGATGGAAAAACTGTTTTTT. The V and J genes are TRBV7-2 and TRBJ1-4, with D perhaps matching TRBD1 (5 bases). The CDR3 contains 15 residues. Germline V CDR1 and CDR2: SGHTA, FQGNSA. Between the trimmed V and J ends, which lost 1 base and 8 bases, there was a span of 14 bases. Full variable domain (missing parts from reference TRBV7-2 and TRBJ1-4): GAGVSQSPSNKVTEKGKDVELRCDPISGHTALYWYRQSLGQGLEFLIYFQGNSAPDKSGLPSDRFSAERTGGSVSTLTIQRTQQEDSAVYLCASSLVPGRMEKLFFGSGTQLSVL.

The CDR3 DNA is TGTGCCAGCAGTGAGGGGGCCCCCGATACGCAGTATTTT. Translating gives CASSEGAPDTQYF. This chain connects TRBV6-4 to TRBJ2-3; D is possibly TRBD1 (6 bases). Germline CDR1 is MRHNA and CDR2 is SNTAGT. There are 13 residues in the CDR3. V was clipped by 3 bases and J by 6 bases, with 10 bases between them.

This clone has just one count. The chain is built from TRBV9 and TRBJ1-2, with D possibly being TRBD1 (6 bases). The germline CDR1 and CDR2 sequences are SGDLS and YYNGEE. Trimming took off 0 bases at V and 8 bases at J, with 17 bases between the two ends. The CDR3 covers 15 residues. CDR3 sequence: CASSVEGGPTLGYTF. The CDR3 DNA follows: TGTGCCAGCAGCGTAGAGGGGGGGCCTACACTCGGCTACACCTTC. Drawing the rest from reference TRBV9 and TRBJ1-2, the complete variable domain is DSGVTQTPKHLITATGQRVTLRCSPRSGDLSVYWYQQSLDQGLQFLIQYYNGEERAKGNILERFSAQQFPDLHSELNLSSLELGDSALYFCASSVEGGPTLGYTFGSGTRLTVV.

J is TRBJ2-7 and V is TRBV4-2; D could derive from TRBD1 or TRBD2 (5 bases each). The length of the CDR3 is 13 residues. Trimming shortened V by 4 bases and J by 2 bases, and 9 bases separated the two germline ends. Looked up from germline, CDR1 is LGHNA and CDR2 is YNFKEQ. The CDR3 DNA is TGTGCCAGCAGCCTCGGGACGGCCTACGAGCAGTACTTC. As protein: CASSLGTAYEQYF.

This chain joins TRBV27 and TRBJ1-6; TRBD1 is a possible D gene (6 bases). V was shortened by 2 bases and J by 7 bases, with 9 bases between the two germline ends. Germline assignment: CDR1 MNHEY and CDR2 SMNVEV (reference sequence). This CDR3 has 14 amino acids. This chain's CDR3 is CASSLVQGNSPLHF. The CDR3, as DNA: TGTGCCAGCAGTTTAGTGCAGGGGAATTCACCCCTCCACTTT.

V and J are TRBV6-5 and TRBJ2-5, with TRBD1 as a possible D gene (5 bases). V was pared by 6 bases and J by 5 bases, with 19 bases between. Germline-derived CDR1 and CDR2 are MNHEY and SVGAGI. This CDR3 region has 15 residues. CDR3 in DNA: TGTGCCAGCAGCCTTGCTGGACACCGGCGGGAGACCCAGTACTTC. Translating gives CASSLAGHRRETQYF.

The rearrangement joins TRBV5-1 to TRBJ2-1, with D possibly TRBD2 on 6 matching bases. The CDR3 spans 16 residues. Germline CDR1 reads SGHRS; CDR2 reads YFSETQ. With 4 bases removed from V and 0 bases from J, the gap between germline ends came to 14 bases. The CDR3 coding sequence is TGCGCCAGCAGCGATCCTAGCGACCACTCCTACAATGAGCAGTTCTTC. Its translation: CASSDPSDHSYNEQFF.